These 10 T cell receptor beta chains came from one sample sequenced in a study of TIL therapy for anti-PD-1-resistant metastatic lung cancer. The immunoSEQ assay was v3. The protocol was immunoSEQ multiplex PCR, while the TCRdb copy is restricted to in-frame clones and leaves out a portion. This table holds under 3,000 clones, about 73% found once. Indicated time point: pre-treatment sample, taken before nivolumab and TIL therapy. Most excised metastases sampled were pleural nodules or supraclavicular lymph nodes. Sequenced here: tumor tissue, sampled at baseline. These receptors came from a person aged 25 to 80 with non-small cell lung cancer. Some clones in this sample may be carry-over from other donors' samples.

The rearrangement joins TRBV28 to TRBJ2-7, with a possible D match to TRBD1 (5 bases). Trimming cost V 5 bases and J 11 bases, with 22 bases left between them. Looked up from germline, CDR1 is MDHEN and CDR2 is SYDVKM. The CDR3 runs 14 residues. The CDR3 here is CASSAPNARQGKYF. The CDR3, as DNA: TGTGCCAGCAGTGCACCCAATGCGAGGCAGGGCAAGTACTTC.

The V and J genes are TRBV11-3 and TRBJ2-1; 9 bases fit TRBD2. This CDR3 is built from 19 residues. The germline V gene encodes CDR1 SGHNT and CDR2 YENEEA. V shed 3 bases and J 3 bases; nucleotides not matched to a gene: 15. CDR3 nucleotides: TGTGCCAGCAGCTTTAAAGCGGGAGGTGTAATAGCGGGCTACAATGAGCAGTTCTTC. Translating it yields CASSFKAGGVIAGYNEQFF.

The CDR3 nucleotides read TGTGCCAGCAGCTTGGGTTACAGGGCCCCCTACGAGCAGTACTTC. Amino acid sequence: CASSLGYRAPYEQYF. V gene TRBV7-4 combines with J gene TRBJ2-7; the D gene is possibly TRBD1 (6 bases). Germline V gene lookup returns CDR1 SGHVT and CDR2 SQSDAQ. Between the trimmed V and J ends, which lost 3 bases and 2 bases, there was a span of 14 bases. The CDR3 extends over 15 amino acids.

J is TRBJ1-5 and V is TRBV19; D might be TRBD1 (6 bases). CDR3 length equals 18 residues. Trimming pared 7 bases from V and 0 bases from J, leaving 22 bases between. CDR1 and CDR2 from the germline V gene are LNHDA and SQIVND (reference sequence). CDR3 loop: CASTTRPTGIYSNQPQHF. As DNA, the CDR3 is TGTGCCAGTACCACGAGACCTACAGGGATATATAGCAATCAGCCCCAGCATTTT. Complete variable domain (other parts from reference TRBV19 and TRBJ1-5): DGGITQSPKYLFRKEGQNVTLSCEQNLNHDAMYWYRQDPGQGLRLIYYSQIVNDFQKGDIAEGYSVSREKKESFPLTVTSAQKNPTAFYLCASTTRPTGIYSNQPQHFGDGTRLSIL.

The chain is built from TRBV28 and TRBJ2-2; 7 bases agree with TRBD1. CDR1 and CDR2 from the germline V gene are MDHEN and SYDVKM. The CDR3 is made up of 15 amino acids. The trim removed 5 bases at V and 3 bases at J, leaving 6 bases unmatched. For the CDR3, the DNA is TGTGCCAGCAGTGCGGCTGACAGGGACACCGGGGAGCTGTTTTTT. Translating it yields CASSAADRDTGELFF.

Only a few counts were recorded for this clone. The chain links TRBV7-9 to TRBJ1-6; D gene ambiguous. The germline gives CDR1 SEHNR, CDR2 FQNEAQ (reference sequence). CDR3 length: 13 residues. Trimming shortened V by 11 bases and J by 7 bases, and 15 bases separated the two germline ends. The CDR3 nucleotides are TGTGCCGGTTCGCGGGAGACCAATTCACCCCTCCACTTT. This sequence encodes CAGSRETNSPLHF.

CDR3 in DNA: TGTGCCTGGAGTGCTTACGGCTCAGGGCCCCAGCATTTT. Translated: CAWSAYGSGPQHF. The chain uses TRBV30 and TRBJ1-5, with unresolved D. Germline V gives CDR1 GTSNPN, CDR2 SVGIG (reference sequence). The CDR3 runs 13 residues. The V end lost 1 base, the J end lost 9 bases, and 13 bases lay between the germline ends. Based on the CDR3 plus reference TRBV30 and TRBJ1-5, the full variable domain is SQTIHQWPATLVQPVGSPLSLECTVEGTSNPNLYWYRQAAGRGLQLLFYSVGIGQISSEVPQNLSASRPQDRQFILSSKKLLLSDSGFYLCAWSAYGSGPQHFGDGTRLSIL.

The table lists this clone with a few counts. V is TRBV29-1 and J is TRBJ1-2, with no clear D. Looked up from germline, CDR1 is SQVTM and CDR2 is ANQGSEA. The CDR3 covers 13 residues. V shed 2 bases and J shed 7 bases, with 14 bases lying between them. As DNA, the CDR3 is TGCAGCGTTGAAAAAAGGGAGGGCCCTGGCTACACCTTC. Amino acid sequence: CSVEKREGPGYTF.

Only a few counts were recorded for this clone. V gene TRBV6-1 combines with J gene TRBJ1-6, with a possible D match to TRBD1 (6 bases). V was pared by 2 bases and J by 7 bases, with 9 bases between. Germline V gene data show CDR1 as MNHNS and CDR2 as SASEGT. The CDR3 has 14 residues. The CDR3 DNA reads TGTGCCAGCAGTGAATACAGGGAAAATTCACCCCTCCACTTT. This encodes CASSEYRENSPLHF.

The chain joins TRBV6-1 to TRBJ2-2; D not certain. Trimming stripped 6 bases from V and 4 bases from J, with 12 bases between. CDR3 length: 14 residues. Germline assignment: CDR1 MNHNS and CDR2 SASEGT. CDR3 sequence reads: CASRNRPGTGELFF. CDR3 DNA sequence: TGTGCCAGCAGGAACAGACCAGGCACCGGGGAGCTGTTTTTT.